The present entry profiles one T cell receptor (beta chain) with its context. Antigen specificity is unknown. Repertoires were generated with immunoSEQ multiplex PCR, while TCRdb's copy carries only in-frame clones and drops some. The data contain roughly 310,000 clones, approximately 91% of them singletons. After removal of 0 bases from V and 5 bases from J, the junction contained 3 bases not matched to a gene. This CDR3 has 15 amino acids. CDR1 is LNHNV, CDR2 YYDKDF, per germline (reference sequence). The data originate from a study of cytomegalovirus exposure and HLA in healthy donors. Study-level results: For cytomegalovirus status, the classifier reportedly gave diagnoses with high specificity and sensitivity.

The receptor comes from a man in his thirties or forties in good health and CMV-seronegative. Sample: PBMCs. The J gene is TRBJ2-4, the V gene TRBV15; 8 nucleotides align to TRBD1. CDR3 coding DNA: TGTGCCACCAGCAGAGATCCGGGACAGGAAAACATTCAGTACTTC. This sequence encodes CATSRDPGQENIQYF.